These 2 T cell receptor beta chains were all obtained from the same sample, sequenced in a study of shared clonotypes between healthy human individuals. Sequencing was performed with immunoSEQ multiplex PCR; in TCRdb, only in-frame clones are kept and a portion is missing. The data contain over a million clones, 98% of them singletons. Input material: naive CD4+ T cells sorted from blood. Subset specified: CD45RA+ positively selected. Every receptor here comes from a man aged 25 to 40 in good health.

The chain has TRBV5-1 and TRBJ1-3; possibly TRBD1 for D (5 bases). V lost 2 bases, J lost 0 bases, and 15 bases lay in between. CDR1 SGHRS and CDR2 YFSETQ come from the germline V gene. The CDR3 covers 17 residues. The CDR3 loop is CASSLSGTGISGNTIYF. The DNA of the CDR3 is TGCGCCAGCAGCTTATCCGGGACGGGTATCTCTGGAAACACCATATATTTT.

This clone was found once. In the same sample, other DNA sequences code for this CDR3. The chain joins TRBV2 to TRBJ2-7, with D uncertain. Trimming cost V 1 base and J 7 bases, with 2 bases left between them. This CDR3 has 10 amino acids. Per the germline V gene, CDR1 is SNHLY and CDR2 is FYNNEI. The CDR3 sequence is CASSEVEQYF. DNA of the CDR3: TGTGCCAGCAGTGAAGTAGAGCAGTACTTC.